These 21 T cell receptor beta chains came from one sample sequenced in a study of T-cell memory formation after mild COVID-19. TCRdb itself ran the 5' RACE reads through MiXCR, one entry per CDR3 protein. The sample holds more than 150,000 distinct CDR3 sequences, about 20% seen once. Material: PBMCs or a T cell subset sorted from them (not recorded which). The receptors here all came from an adult woman who had mild COVID-19 (a few samples of this study predate the infection). Cell type and time point are not known.

This clonotype was seen more than once but under ten times. The genes are TRBV7-6 and TRBJ1-1, with D possibly matching TRBD1 (6 bases). V shed 6 bases and J shed 0 bases, with 11 bases lying between them. Germline V gives CDR1 SGHVS, CDR2 FNYEAQ. The CDR3 length is 14 residues. The CDR3 reads CASSLGHVNTEAFF. DNA for the CDR3: TGTGCCAGCAGTTTGGGACATGTGAACACTGAAGCTTTCTTT.

This clonotype came up a few times. The chain combines TRBV27 with TRBJ2-7; possible D gene TRBD1, 6 bases. The CDR3 is 13 amino acids. V lost 6 bases and J lost 5, with 14 bases in between. The germline gives CDR1 MNHEY, CDR2 SMNVEV (reference sequence). The CDR3 protein is CASSIQGSDEQYF. In nucleotides, the CDR3 is TGTGCCAGCAGCATACAGGGATCGGACGAGCAGTACTTC.

This chain connects TRBV20-1 to TRBJ2-7, with D maybe TRBD1 (6 bases). The CDR3 spans 13 residues. Trimming removed 6 bases at V and 3 bases at J, with 15 bases between. Germline CDR1 and CDR2: DFQATT and SNEGSKA (reference sequence). CDR3 amino acids: CSALDNRVYEQYF. The CDR3 bases are TGCAGTGCCCTAGATAACAGGGTCTACGAGCAGTACTTC.

This clonotype was detected a few times. The V and J genes are TRBV12-3 or TRBV12-4 and TRBJ1-5, with D tentatively TRBD1 (6 bases). The CDR3 length is 16 residues. Deletions cut 5 bases from V and 3 bases from J, with 17 bases between. DNA of the CDR3: TGTGCCAGCAGTGACCCCGGACAGTCACTCAATCAGCCCCAGCATTTT. Translation gives CASSDPGQSLNQPQHF.

The chain employs TRBV12-3 or TRBV12-4 and TRBJ1-5, with 9 bases fitting TRBD1. The CDR3 is 14 residues long. Unmatched junction bases numbered 5, after V lost 5 bases and J lost 6 bases. CDR3 coding DNA: TGTGCCAGCAGTCAGACAGGGGGTCTTCAGCCCCAGCATTTT. Protein sequence: CASSQTGGLQPQHF.

There are a few counts of this clonotype. CDR3 in DNA: TGTGCCAGCAGCTCACAGGAATTCTACGAGCAGTACTTC. Amino acid sequence: CASSSQEFYEQYF. The chain has TRBV7-6 and TRBJ2-7, with D perhaps matching TRBD1 (5 bases). V was pared by 4 bases and J by 3 bases, with 10 bases between. Per the germline V gene, CDR1 is SGHVS and CDR2 is FNYEAQ. The CDR3 runs to 13 residues.

The V gene is TRBV20-1, the J gene TRBJ2-5; 7 positions match TRBD1. CDR1 and CDR2 from the germline V gene are DFQATT and SNEGSKA (reference sequence). Unmatched junction bases numbered 14, after V lost 5 bases and J lost 5 bases. CDR3 length: 15 amino acids. CDR3 in DNA: TGCAGTGCTCCCAGAGCCAGGGGGTCAGGCGAGACCCAGTACTTC. Translation: CSAPRARGSGETQYF.

This clonotype was seen at least ten times. This rearrangement joins TRBV5-1 to TRBJ1-1, with D perhaps TRBD1 (6 bases). CDR3 length: 14 amino acids. The V gene's germline CDR1 is SGHRS and CDR2 YFSETQ. The V end lost 7 bases, the J end lost 5 bases, and 18 bases lay between the germline ends. The CDR3 DNA reads TGCGCCAGCCTCCGGGGGCGCGGAGATACTGAAGCTTTCTTT. It is translated as CASLRGRGDTEAFF.

The chain carries TRBV15 and TRBJ1-5, with D tentatively TRBD1 (5 bases). This CDR3 region has 15 residues. V lost 8 bases, J lost 3 bases, and 17 bases lay in between. The V gene's germline CDR1 is LNHNV and CDR2 YYDKDF (reference sequence). The CDR3 loop is CATADGSGPNQPQHF. The CDR3 nucleotides are TGTGCCACCGCTGACGGGTCAGGGCCCAATCAGCCCCAGCATTTT.

The J gene is TRBJ1-1, the V gene TRBV10-3; D gene unclear. The CDR3 contains 13 residues. The ends were cut back, 8 bases at V and 4 bases at J, with 14 bases in the middle. Germline-derived CDR1 and CDR2 are ENHRY and SYGVKD. The CDR3 nucleotides read TGTGCCATCGGTTTGGGTGGGCCCACTGAAGCTTTCTTT. It is translated as CAIGLGGPTEAFF.

The V call is TRBV20-1, the J call TRBJ2-7, with 11 bases matching TRBD1. Germline V gene data show CDR1 as DFQATT and CDR2 as SNEGSKA (reference sequence). V trimming: 8 bases; J trimming: 3 bases; junction bases outside the gene matches: 6. The CDR3 has 13 amino acids. As DNA, the CDR3 is TGCAGTACCGGGACAGGGGGATTCTACGAGCAGTACTTC. This encodes CSTGTGGFYEQYF.

The J gene is TRBJ2-1, the V gene TRBV12-3 or TRBV12-4; D is uncertain. The CDR3 contains 12 residues. V lost 8 bases, J lost 6 bases, and 11 bases lay in between. The CDR3 here is CASGLQPNEQFF. CDR3 bases: TGTGCCAGCGGCCTCCAGCCCAATGAGCAGTTCTTC.

The chain uses TRBV11-3 and TRBJ2-7, with D possibly TRBD2 on 5 matching bases. Trimming pared 5 bases from V and 2 bases from J, leaving 13 bases between. Germline V gene data show CDR1 as SGHNT and CDR2 as YENEEA. This CDR3 region has 14 residues. The CDR3 sequence: CASSPRGPTYEQYF. The CDR3 DNA reads TGTGCCAGCAGCCCACGAGGGCCCACCTACGAGCAGTACTTC.

This clonotype was seen a few times. One junction end disagrees with the germline gene, perhaps due to a read error. The chain carries TRBV5-1 and TRBJ1-1; the D is unclear. Germline V gene data show CDR1 as SGHRS and CDR2 as YFSETQ. This CDR3 has 10 amino acids. The CDR3 sequence is CASSLDSLRF. The CDR3 region has the DNA TGCGCCAGCAGCTTGGACAGCCTTCGATTT. The full variable domain, with the rest looked up from reference TRBV5-1 and TRBJ1-1, is KAGVTQTPRYLIKTRGQQVTLSCSPISGHRSVSWYQQTPGQGLQFLFEYFSETQRNKGNFPGRFSGRQFSNSRSEMNVSTLELGDSALYLCASSLDSLRFGQGTRLTVV.

The chain has TRBV24-1 and TRBJ2-1; possibly TRBD1 for D (5 bases). V lost 5 bases and J 5 bases, leaving 9 bases between the germline ends. The germline gives CDR1 KGHDR, CDR2 SFDVKD. The CDR3 runs 13 residues. CDR3 nucleotide sequence: TGTGCCACCAGTGTGACAGCTCACAATGAGCAGTTCTTC. This sequence encodes CATSVTAHNEQFF.

In this sample, this clonotype turned up a few times. V gene TRBV6-6 combines with J gene TRBJ1-5, with D unresolved. V lost 2 bases and J lost 5, with 7 bases in between. This CDR3 comprises 13 residues. Germline CDR1 and CDR2: MNHNY and SVGAGI (reference sequence). The CDR3 is CASSYVGDQPQHF. The CDR3, as DNA: TGTGCCAGCAGTTACGTTGGGGATCAGCCCCAGCATTTT.

This clonotype was found a few times. The chain uses TRBV7-2 and TRBJ1-3; D not resolved. The CDR3 consists of 15 residues. The germline V gene has CDR1 SGHTA and CDR2 FQGNSA. Trimming removed 6 bases from V and 0 bases from J, with 12 bases in between. The DNA of the CDR3 is TGTGCCAGCAGTCGACGTCACATCTCTGGAAACACCATATATTTT. This sequence encodes CASSRRHISGNTIYF.

The chain couples TRBV20-1 to TRBJ1-2; D not resolved. The CDR3 runs 10 residues. The germline gives CDR1 DFQATT, CDR2 SNEGSKA (reference sequence). CDR3 amino acids: CSLLVNGYTF. CDR3 nucleotides: TGCAGCCTATTAGTGAATGGCTACACCTTC.

The chain carries TRBV7-3 and TRBJ2-7; 8 positions agree with TRBD1. With V trimmed by 11 bases and J by 6 bases, 6 bases remained unmatched. In germline, CDR1 is SGHTA, CDR2 FQGTGA. The length of the CDR3 is 11 residues. The DNA for the CDR3 is TGTGCCTACCGGACAGGGACCGAGCAGTACTTC. This encodes CAYRTGTEQYF. The full variable domain, completed using reference TRBV7-3 and TRBJ2-7, is GAGVSQTPSNKVTEKGKYVELRCDPISGHTALYWYRQSLGQGPEFLIYFQGTGAADDSGLPNDRFFAVRPEGSVSTLKIQRTERGDSAVYLCAYRTGTEQYFGPGTRLTVT.

This clonotype was found a few times. The CDR3 DNA reads as TGTGCCAGCAGTTACCCGACCTCGGACGGTATGAACACTGAAGCTTTCTTT. Its protein product is CASSYPTSDGMNTEAFF. V gene TRBV6-5 combines with J gene TRBJ1-1; no reliable D call. The germline V and J ends were trimmed by 2 bases and 0 bases, with 16 bases remaining between them. The germline V gene encodes CDR1 MNHEY and CDR2 SVGAGI. The CDR3 covers 17 residues.

This clonotype was seen only a few times. This rearrangement joins TRBV7-9 to TRBJ1-1; D gene unclear. This CDR3 spans 12 amino acids. Germline V gene sequence: CDR1 SEHNR, CDR2 FQNEAQ (reference sequence). Between the trimmed V and J ends, which lost 8 bases and 5 bases, there was a span of 12 bases. CDR3 DNA: TGTGCCAGCGAAGGATCATGGACTGAAGCTTTCTTT. Its translation: CASEGSWTEAFF.